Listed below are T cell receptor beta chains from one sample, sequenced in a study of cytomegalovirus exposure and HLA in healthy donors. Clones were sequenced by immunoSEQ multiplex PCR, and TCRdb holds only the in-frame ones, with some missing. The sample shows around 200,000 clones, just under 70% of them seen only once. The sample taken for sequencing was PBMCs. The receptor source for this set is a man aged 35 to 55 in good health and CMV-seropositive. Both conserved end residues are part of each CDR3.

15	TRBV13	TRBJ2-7	CASSLGRPGNYEQYF
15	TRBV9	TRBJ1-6	CASSASTGNNSPLHF
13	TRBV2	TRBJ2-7	CASSVRASYEQYF
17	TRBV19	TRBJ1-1	CASSIGTAQGMNTEAFF
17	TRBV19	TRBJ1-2	CASSAHGYRDADYGYTF
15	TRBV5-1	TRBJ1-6	CASSRGTGGNSPLHF
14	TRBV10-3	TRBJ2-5	CAISEPLSSGTQYF
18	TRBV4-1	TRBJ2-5	CASSQEPGGPASSVAQYF
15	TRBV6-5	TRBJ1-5	CASSATGRGNQPQHF
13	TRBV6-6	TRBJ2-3	CASRGHPTDTQYF
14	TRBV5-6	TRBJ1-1	CASSFGTGGSEAFF
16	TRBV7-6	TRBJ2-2	CASSLEVYANTGELFF
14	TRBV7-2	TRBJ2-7	CASSLGSRFDEQYF
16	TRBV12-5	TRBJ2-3	CASGFRLAGYTDTQYF
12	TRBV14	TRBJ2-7	CASSQASYEQYF
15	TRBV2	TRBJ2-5	CASSERTGVQETQYF
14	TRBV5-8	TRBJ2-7	CASSFGLAGYEQYF
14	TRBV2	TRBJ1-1	CASSEARQYTEAFF
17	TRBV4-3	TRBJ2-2	CASSQDRTSAQAGELFF
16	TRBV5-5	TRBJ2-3	CASSLVGRGPTDTQYF
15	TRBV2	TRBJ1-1	CASSEGRATGTEAFF
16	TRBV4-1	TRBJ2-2	CASSHNSGGYTGELFF
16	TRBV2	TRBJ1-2	CASSEAHPTGGQGYTF
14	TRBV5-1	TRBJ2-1	CASSSTGTSNEQFF
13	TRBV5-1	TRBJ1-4	CASSSGQGEQLFF
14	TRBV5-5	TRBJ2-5	CASSFGGTGETQYF
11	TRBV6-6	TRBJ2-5	CASSYTETQYF
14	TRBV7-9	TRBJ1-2	CSSSSPGGYYGYTF
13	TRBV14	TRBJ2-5	CASSWTGKGTQYF
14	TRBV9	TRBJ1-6	CASSVGQGNSPLHF
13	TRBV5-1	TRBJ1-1	CASSWGQQTEAFF
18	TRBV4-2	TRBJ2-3	CASRLEGTSGGAGDTQYF
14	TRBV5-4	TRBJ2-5	CASSSRTSVETQYF
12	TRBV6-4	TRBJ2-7	CASKNRDYEQYF
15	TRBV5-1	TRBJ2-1	CASSLAGSGESEQFF
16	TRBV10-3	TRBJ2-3	CAISEPGLAGGPLQYF
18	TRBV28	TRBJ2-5	CASSSPPRDRGNQETQYF
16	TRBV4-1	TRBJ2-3	CASSQIGVGGADTQYF
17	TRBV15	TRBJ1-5	CATSRDLGGSGNQPQHF